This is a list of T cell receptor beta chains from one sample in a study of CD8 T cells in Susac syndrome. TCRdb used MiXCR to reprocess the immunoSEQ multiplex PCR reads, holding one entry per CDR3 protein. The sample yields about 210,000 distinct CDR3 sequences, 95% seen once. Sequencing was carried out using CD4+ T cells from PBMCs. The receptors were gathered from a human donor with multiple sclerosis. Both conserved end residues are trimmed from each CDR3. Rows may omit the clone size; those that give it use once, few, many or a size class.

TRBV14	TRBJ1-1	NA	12	ASSPQGFITEAF
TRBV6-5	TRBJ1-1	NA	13	ASSYGPGRNDEAF
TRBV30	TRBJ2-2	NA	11	AWRLGTTGELF
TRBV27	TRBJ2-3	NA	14	ASSFYDRGSTDTQY
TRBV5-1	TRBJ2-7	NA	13	ASSPRHGSSYEQY
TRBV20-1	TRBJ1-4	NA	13	SAPDRLQGGEKLF
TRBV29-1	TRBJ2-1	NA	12	SARLAGDLNEQF
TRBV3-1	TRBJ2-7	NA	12	ASSAMVGTYEQY
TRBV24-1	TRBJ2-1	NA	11	ATSREGYNEQF
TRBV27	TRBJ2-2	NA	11	ATQGWNTGELF
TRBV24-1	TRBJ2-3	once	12	ATSDPGGPDTQY
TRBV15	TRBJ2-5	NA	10	ATSRDEETQY
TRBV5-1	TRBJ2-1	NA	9	ASSSGLVWF
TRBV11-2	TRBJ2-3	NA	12	ASSRAVVKDTQY
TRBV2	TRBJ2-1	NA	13	ASSQGTSSNNEQF
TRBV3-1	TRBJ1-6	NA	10	ASSQDRTVLH
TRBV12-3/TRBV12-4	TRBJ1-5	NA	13	ASSPALGSNQPQH
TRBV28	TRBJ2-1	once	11	ASSPPNHNEQF
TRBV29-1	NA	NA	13	SAEPPGGPSYEQY
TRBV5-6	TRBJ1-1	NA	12	ASSFGGANTEAF
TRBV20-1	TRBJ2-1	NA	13	SARPSTSSYNEQF
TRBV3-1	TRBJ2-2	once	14	ASSQVSLTYTGELF
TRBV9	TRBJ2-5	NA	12	ASSVATGEETQY
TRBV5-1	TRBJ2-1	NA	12	ASRIPGGPGEQF
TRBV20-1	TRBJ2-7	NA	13	SANPFVGSKYEQY
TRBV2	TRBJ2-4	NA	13	ASRAQGLDKNIQY
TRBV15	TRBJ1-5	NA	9	ATGTGQPQH
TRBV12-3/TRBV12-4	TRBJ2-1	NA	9	ASSTLNEQF
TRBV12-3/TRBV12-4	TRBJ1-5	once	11	ASSLGPQQPQH
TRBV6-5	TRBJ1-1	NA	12	ASSPGTFGTEAF
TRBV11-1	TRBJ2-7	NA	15	ASSPIQGLGIPYEQY
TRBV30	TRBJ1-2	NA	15	AWSVANSGGSNYGYT
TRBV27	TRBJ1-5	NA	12	ASSFVGSNQPQH
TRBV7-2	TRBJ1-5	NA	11	ASSVRDGQPQH
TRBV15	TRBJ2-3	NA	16	ATSRAKLAGRGTDTQY
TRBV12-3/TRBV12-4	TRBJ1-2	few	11	ASSLGTGNGYT
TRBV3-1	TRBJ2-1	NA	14	ASSRNPGLVYNEQF
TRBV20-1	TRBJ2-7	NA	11	SARLAGALEQY
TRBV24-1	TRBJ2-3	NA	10	ATSTSTDTQY
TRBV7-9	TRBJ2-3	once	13	AGGTSGGETDTQY
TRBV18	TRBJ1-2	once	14	ASSPTPMTGSLYYT
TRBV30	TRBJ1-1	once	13	AWSVLKGFGTEAF
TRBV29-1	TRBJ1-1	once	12	SVEGDRANTEAF
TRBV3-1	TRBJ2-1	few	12	ASSQAKRRNEQF
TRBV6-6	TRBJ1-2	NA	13	ASSYGWEGRRGYT
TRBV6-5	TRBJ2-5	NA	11	ASRGGRGETQY
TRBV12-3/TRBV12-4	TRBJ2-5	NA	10	ASSSQSVTQY
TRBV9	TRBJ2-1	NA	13	ASSVRSASPSEQF
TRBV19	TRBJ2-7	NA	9	ASRDDYEQY
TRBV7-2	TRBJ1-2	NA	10	AQTGGGYGYT
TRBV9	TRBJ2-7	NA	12	ASSLGLSSYEQY
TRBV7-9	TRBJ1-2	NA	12	ASRSLGTDYGYT
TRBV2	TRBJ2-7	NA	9	ASGGFGEQY
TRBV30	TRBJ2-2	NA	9	AWSEAGELF